A selection of T cell receptor beta chains follows, all from one sample in a study of cytomegalovirus exposure and HLA in healthy donors. The table came from immunoSEQ multiplex PCR; TCRdb's copy has only in-frame clones and leaves some out. The sample totals some 70,000 clones; its top ten clones hold 7.5% to 8%. Source material: PBMCs. Receptor source: a female donor in good health and CMV-seropositive. The CDR3 runs from the conserved cysteine through the conserved F or W. Each record gives: D gene, J gene, V gene, CDR3 DNA, CDR3 protein. The D gene is left open where the match is weak.

d_gene: NA; j_gene: TRBJ1-2; v_gene: TRBV29-1; CDR3nt: TGCAGCGTGAGCCCGAGGTTGAACTATGGCTACACCTTC; CDR3aa: CSVSPRLNYGYTF
d_gene: TRBD1; j_gene: TRBJ2-5; v_gene: TRBV11-2; CDR3nt: TGTGCCAGCAGCTTAGGGGACAGGGGTTTGGGGGAGACCCAGTACTTC; CDR3aa: CASSLGDRGLGETQYF
d_gene: NA; j_gene: TRBJ2-3; v_gene: TRBV27; CDR3nt: TGTGCCAGCAGTATCCAGACTAGCACAGATACGCAGTATTTT; CDR3aa: CASSIQTSTDTQYF
d_gene: NA; j_gene: TRBJ1-6; v_gene: TRBV4-2; CDR3nt: TGTGCCAGCAGCCGCGAAGCCGGGTTTGGTTCACCCCTCCACTTT; CDR3aa: CASSREAGFGSPLHF
d_gene: TRBD1; j_gene: TRBJ1-3; v_gene: TRBV13; CDR3nt: TGTGCCAGCAGCCGAGGGACAGCAGTTGGAAACACCATATATTTT; CDR3aa: CASSRGTAVGNTIYF
d_gene: NA; j_gene: TRBJ1-1; v_gene: TRBV7-2; CDR3nt: TGTGCCAGCAGCTTAGATCTCTTTGGGGGGACTGAAGCTTTCTTT; CDR3aa: CASSLDLFGGTEAFF
d_gene: NA; j_gene: TRBJ2-2; v_gene: TRBV14; CDR3nt: TGTGCCAGCAGCCAAGATGCCGGGTCCGCCGGGGAGCTGTTTTTT; CDR3aa: CASSQDAGSAGELFF
d_gene: TRBD1; j_gene: TRBJ2-1; v_gene: TRBV5-6; CDR3nt: TGTGCCAGCAGCCCGAGGGGGCCCGAGCAGTTCTTC; CDR3aa: CASSPRGPEQFF
d_gene: NA; j_gene: TRBJ2-7; v_gene: TRBV7-9; CDR3nt: TGTGCCAGCAGCTTAGTCGGACCACGTCCAGGGAATCACTACGAGCAGTACTTC; CDR3aa: CASSLVGPRPGNHYEQYF
d_gene: NA; j_gene: TRBJ2-5; v_gene: TRBV6-1; CDR3nt: TGTGCCAGCAGTGAGGGCGGGGAGACCCAGTACTTC; CDR3aa: CASSEGGETQYF
d_gene: TRBD2; j_gene: TRBJ2-5; v_gene: TRBV2; CDR3nt: TGTGCCAACGGAAGACTAGCGGGAGTGGAGACCCAGTACTTC; CDR3aa: CANGRLAGVETQYF
d_gene: NA; j_gene: TRBJ1-1; v_gene: TRBV2; CDR3nt: TGTGCCAGCAGTTTTGAAACGACAGGAGGAACTGAAGCTTTCTTT; CDR3aa: CASSFETTGGTEAFF
d_gene: TRBD1; j_gene: TRBJ1-1; v_gene: TRBV13; CDR3nt: TGTGCCAGCAGCTCCGACAGGGGGCGTGTGAACACTGAAGCTTTCTTT; CDR3aa: CASSSDRGRVNTEAFF
d_gene: NA; j_gene: TRBJ2-7; v_gene: TRBV7-7; CDR3nt: TGTGCTAGCAGCCGAGACAGGGAGGACGAGCAGTACTTC; CDR3aa: CASSRDREDEQYF
d_gene: NA; j_gene: TRBJ1-5; v_gene: TRBV30; CDR3nt: TGTGCCTGGAGTGTACGCAGGGGCTCACGGCAGCCCCAGCATTTT; CDR3aa: CAWSVRRGSRQPQHF
d_gene: TRBD2; j_gene: TRBJ2-3; v_gene: TRBV4-3; CDR3nt: TGCGCCAGCAGCCAGGATAGCGGGAGAGGTGTCACGCAGTATTTT; CDR3aa: CASSQDSGRGVTQYF
d_gene: NA; j_gene: TRBJ2-6; v_gene: TRBV19; CDR3nt: TGTGCCAGTAGTATAAACTTTAGATCTGGGGCCAACGTCCTGACTTTC; CDR3aa: CASSINFRSGANVLTF
d_gene: TRBD2; j_gene: TRBJ2-3; v_gene: TRBV29-1; CDR3nt: TGCGCTGGGGGGGGACTAGCGGGAGAGTTTACAGATACGCAGTATTTT; CDR3aa: CAGGGLAGEFTDTQYF
d_gene: TRBD2; j_gene: TRBJ2-1; v_gene: TRBV2; CDR3nt: TGTGCCAGCAGTGAAGTTCGACTAGCGGGAGCCAATGAGCAGTTCTTC; CDR3aa: CASSEVRLAGANEQFF
d_gene: NA; j_gene: TRBJ1-1; v_gene: TRBV18; CDR3nt: TGTGCCAGCTCAGCAAATCAGGGATTGGACACTGAAGCTTTCTTT; CDR3aa: CASSANQGLDTEAFF
d_gene: NA; j_gene: TRBJ2-7; v_gene: TRBV7-2; CDR3nt: TGTGCCAGCAGCCCTACTAGCTCGAGGTACGAGCAGTACTTC; CDR3aa: CASSPTSSRYEQYF
d_gene: TRBD2; j_gene: TRBJ2-1; v_gene: TRBV29-1; CDR3nt: TGCAGTTCGACTAGCGGGATACATGAGCAGTTCTTC; CDR3aa: CSSTSGIHEQFF
d_gene: NA; j_gene: TRBJ1-5; v_gene: TRBV7-6; CDR3nt: TGTGCCAGCAGCCCCCGGACAGGCAATCAGCCCCAGCATTTT; CDR3aa: CASSPRTGNQPQHF